This T cell receptor (beta chain) was sequenced during a study of T cell responses to AZD1222 COVID-19 vaccine. The data were produced by immunoSEQ multiplex PCR, yet TCRdb's version contains in-frame clones alone and is incomplete. The sample shows around 95,000 clones, just under 90% of them seen only once. This clone was recorded a few times. This CDR3 has 18 amino acids. Germline CDR1 and CDR2: SGHRS and YFSETQ. Losses at the gene ends were 1 base for V and 4 bases for J; bases not matched to a gene: 17. The chain couples TRBV5-1 to TRBJ2-7, with TRBD1 matching 7 bases. Sample: peripheral blood, taken on day 0 of AZD1222 vaccination. The sequence came from an adult in good health. DNA of the CDR3: TGCGCCAGCAGCTTGACCGTGGTGACAGGGACAAGGATGTACGAGCAGTACTTC. The encoded protein is CASSLTVVTGTRMYEQYF.